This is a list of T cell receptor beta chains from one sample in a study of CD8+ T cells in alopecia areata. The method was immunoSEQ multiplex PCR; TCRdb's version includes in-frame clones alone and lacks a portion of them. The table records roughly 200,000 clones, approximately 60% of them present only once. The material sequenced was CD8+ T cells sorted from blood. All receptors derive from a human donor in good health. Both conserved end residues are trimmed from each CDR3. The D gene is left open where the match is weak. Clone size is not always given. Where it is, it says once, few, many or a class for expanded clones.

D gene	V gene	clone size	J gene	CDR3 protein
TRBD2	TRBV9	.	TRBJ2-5	ASSVGTSGQETQY
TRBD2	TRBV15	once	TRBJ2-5	ATSSGGRLAGARETQY
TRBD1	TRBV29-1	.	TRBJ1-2	SARGTGSPEGYT
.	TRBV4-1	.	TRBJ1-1	ASSQVTLMNTEAF
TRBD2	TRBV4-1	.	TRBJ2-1	ASSQHSSGDYNEQF
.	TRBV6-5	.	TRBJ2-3	ASSPSGDTQY
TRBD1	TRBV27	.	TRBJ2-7	ASSFLIGTGSHEQY
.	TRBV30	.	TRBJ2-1	ACQGGGHNEQF
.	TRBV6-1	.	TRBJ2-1	ASSEWGSREQF
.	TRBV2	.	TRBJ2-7	ASGDLDYEQY
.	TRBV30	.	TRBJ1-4	AWSDLGEKLF
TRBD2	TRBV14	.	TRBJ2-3	ASSQPLAGLKDTQY
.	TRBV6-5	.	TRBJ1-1	ASSPGRGTEAF
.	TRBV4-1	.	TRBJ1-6	ASSQDRGGGSPLH
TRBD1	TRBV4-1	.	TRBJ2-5	ASSQAGTGAETQY
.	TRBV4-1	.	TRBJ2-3	ASSQPASTDTQY
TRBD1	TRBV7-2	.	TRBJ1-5	ASSGRDRGRSGQPQH
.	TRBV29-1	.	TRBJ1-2	SVQTGNDYGYT
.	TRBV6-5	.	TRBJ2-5	ASSYSGETQY
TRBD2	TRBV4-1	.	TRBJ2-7	ASSQETSSYEQY
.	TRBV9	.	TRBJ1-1	ASSVENTEAF
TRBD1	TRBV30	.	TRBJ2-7	AWSPGTGLYEQY
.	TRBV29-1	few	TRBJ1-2	SVPGLGVGGYT
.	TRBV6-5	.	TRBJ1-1	ASPKRGKNTEAF
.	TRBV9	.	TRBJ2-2	ASSFYTGELF
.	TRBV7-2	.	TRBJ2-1	ASTLFSGGPDEQF
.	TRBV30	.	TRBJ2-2	AWSRTQNTGELF
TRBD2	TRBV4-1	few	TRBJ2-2	ASSSGLVSPGELF
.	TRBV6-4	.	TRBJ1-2	ASSDSGKGNYGYT
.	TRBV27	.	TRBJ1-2	ASSLSGQGRSYGYT
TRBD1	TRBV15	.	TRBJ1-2	ATSSERDRGNGYT
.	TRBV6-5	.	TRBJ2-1	ASSSSGGSYNEQF
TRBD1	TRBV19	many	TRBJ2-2	ASARAGGYTGELF
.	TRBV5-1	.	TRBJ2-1	ASSLVGRDEQF